This TCR beta chain was profiled in a study of cytomegalovirus exposure and HLA in healthy donors. The study's findings and limits: Many donors carried some public TCRs, although rarity characterized most TCR sequences. First-cohort TCR clusters were later found to tend to co-occur in the 120 or so validation repertoires.

This table comes from immunoSEQ multiplex PCR, and its TCRdb copy is limited to in-frame clones, with some not included. The repertoire holds some 200,000 clones, with 80% to 85% as singletons. This clone was detected once. No antigen is known for it. Germline values: CDR1 LNHDA, CDR2 SQIVND (reference sequence). V shed 9 bases and J 0 bases; nucleotides not matched to a gene: 17. CDR3 length equals 18 residues. V and J are TRBV19 and TRBJ1-1, with 9 bases fitting TRBD1. The sequenced material came from PBMCs. This receptor was obtained from a woman younger than 35 in good health and CMV-seropositive. For the CDR3, the DNA is TGTGCCAGCCACCGACGGGGGGGGACAGGGACTATGAACACTGAAGCTTTCTTT. Amino acid sequence: CASHRRGGTGTMNTEAFF.